This T cell receptor (beta chain) was retrieved from a study of shared clonotypes between healthy human individuals. CD45RO-negative CD8 cells positively selected for CCR7 made up the naive population, which excluded terminally differentiated effector memory CD45RA+ cells. Here immunoSEQ multiplex PCR was the method, and the copy in TCRdb shows in-frame clones only, minus some. The data show about 2.1 million clones, around 93% seen once. The CDR3 totals 14 residues. Germline CDR1 and CDR2: MNHEY and SMNVEV (reference sequence). V was trimmed by 5 bases and J by 0 bases, leaving 11 bases between them.

This receptor was taken from a man younger than 35 in good health. Some clones in this sample may be carry-over from other donors' samples. The V call is TRBV27, the J call TRBJ2-7; D is perhaps TRBD2 (5 bases). The sample was naive CD8+ T cells from PBMCs. The CDR3 spells CASSPGVDSYEQYF. The CDR3 DNA is TGTGCCAGCAGTCCCGGGGTAGACTCCTACGAGCAGTACTTC.